This TCR beta chain is drawn from a study of blood T cell repertoires in COVID-19. Study information: Spain, Italy and the United States supplied samples that represented acute and convalescent COVID-19. PBMCs, B-cell-depleted T cells, or T cells provided the cDNA or gDNA that made up the material.

Original processing methods: The authors estimated nucleated cell counts from reference gene primer amplification. Method: immunoSEQ multiplex PCR; TCRdb's copy keeps in-frame clones and lacks some. V and J calls and clone size come straight from that table; D and trimming were deduced from the DNA. The profile shows some 200,000 clones, roughly 84% of them singletons. CDR3 length: 15 amino acids. V lost 5 bases to trimming and J lost 6 bases, with 19 bases between them. Germline V gene lookup returns CDR1 SGHVS and CDR2 FNYEAQ. This TCR came from a woman older than 75 with active or convalescent COVID-19. The chain is built from TRBV7-6 and TRBJ1-1; TRBD1 is a possible D gene (6 bases). Sequenced sample: peripheral blood. Written as DNA, the CDR3 is TGTGCCAGCAGCCCCTTGCGGGGGGCGCCGGCTGAAGCTTTCTTT. It yields the protein CASSPLRGAPAEAFF.